This T cell receptor (beta chain) emerged from a study of shared clonotypes between healthy human individuals. Sequencing was performed with immunoSEQ multiplex PCR; in TCRdb, only in-frame clones are kept and a portion is missing. The profile shows 750,000 to 1,000,000 clones, about 92% of them singletons. Naive CD8 cells comprised CD45RO-negative, CCR7-positively selected cells, excluding terminally differentiated effector memory CD45RA+ cells. The CDR3 totals 12 residues. Trimming left V 5 bases short and J 9 bases short, with 11 bases between. CDR1 is SGHVS and CDR2 is FNYEAQ in the germline V gene.

V and J are TRBV7-6 and TRBJ2-1; D call uncertain. This TCR was sampled from a man aged 25 to 45 in good health. The sample taken for sequencing was naive CD8+ T cells sorted from blood. Here the CDR3 DNA reads TGTGCCAGCAGCAAGTTAGAGGCTGAGCAGTTCTTC. It is translated as CASSKLEAEQFF. The whole variable domain, remainder taken from reference TRBV7-6 and TRBJ2-1, is GAGVSQSPRYKVTKRGQDVALRCDPISGHVSLYWYRQALGQGPEFLTYFNYEAQQDKSGLPNDRFSAERPEGSISTLTIQRTEQRDSAMYRCASSKLEAEQFFGPGTRLTVL.